This T cell receptor beta chain was documented in a study of human T cells and chemical hapten exposure. The overall study: DPC at 2% was the sensitizing agent, placed on 2 cm by 2 cm of upper inner arm skin. Study-level points and caveats: There were significantly more large CDR3 similarity clusters among expanded TCRs than among controls.

As for time point: patch test 3, about 24 weeks after DPC sensitization. Specified treatment: therapeutic diphenylcyclopropenone sensitization with weekly scalp DPC. The library put unique molecular identifiers onto individual cDNA molecules. TCRdb reanalysed the RACE reads using MiXCR and keeps one entry per CDR3 protein. The sample records approximately 110,000 distinct CDR3 sequences, under 40% being singletons. By share of the sample, this clonotype is medium-sized (0.01 to 0.1%). Its antigen is as yet unknown. This CDR3 spans 13 amino acids. The V end was cut by 1 base, the J end by 7 bases, with 10 bases between. Germline lookup yields CDR1 SEHNR and CDR2 FQNEAQ (reference sequence).

The sample here was whole blood, taken in connection with sensitization to the hapten diphenylcyclopropenone (DPC). V usage is TRBV7-9 and J usage is TRBJ1-2, with D unclear. The TCR was taken from a man in his forties or fifties with alopecia areata. Some clones in this sample may be carry-over from other donors' samples. The CDR3 bases are TGTGCCAGCAGCTTAGGGACCGCTAGTGGCTACACCTTC. Its protein product is CASSLGTASGYTF.